This T cell receptor (beta chain) was retrieved from a study of blood T cell repertoires in COVID-19. Between the trimmed V and J ends, which lost 4 bases and 9 bases, there was a span of 11 bases. The CDR3 is made up of 13 amino acids. Germline V gene lookup returns CDR1 SGHRS and CDR2 YFSETQ. Method: immunoSEQ multiplex PCR; TCRdb's copy keeps in-frame clones and lacks some. In the table there are roughly 25,000 clones, 90% of which are singletons. Sequenced material: peripheral blood. The receptor comes from a human donor in a cohort sampled during active COVID-19. The rearrangement uses TRBV5-1 and TRBJ1-6; no clear D gene. The CDR3 spells CASSLSERSPLHF. CDR3 sequence (DNA): TGCGCCAGCAGCCTTTCGGAGCGTTCACCCCTCCACTTT.